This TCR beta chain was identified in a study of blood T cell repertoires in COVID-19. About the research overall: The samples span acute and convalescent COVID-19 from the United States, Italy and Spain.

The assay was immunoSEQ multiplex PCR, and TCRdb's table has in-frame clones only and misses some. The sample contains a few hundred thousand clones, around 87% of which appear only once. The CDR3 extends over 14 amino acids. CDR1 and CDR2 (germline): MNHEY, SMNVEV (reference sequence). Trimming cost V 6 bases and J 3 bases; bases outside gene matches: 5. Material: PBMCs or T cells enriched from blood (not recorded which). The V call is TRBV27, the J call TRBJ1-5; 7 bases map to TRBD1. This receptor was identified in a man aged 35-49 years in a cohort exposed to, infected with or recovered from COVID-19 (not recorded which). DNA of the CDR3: TGTGCCAGCAGACGGGGACAGACCAATCAGCCCCAGCATTTT. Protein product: CASRRGQTNQPQHF.